The clone carrying this T cell receptor (beta chain) showed up many times. The antigen is unknown. All of the donors were Caucasians in good health. Trimming pared 6 bases from V and 1 base from J, leaving 15 bases between. Germline values: CDR1 LNHNV, CDR2 YYDKDF (reference sequence). There are 16 residues in the CDR3. This entry belongs to a study of identical twins. Findings and caveats of the study: For monozygotic twins, models underestimated out-of-frame TCR alpha sharing.

cDNA molecules carried unique molecular identifiers, and template switching added a universal primer site. TCRdb passed the 5' RACE reads through MiXCR, listing each CDR3 protein once. The profile covers a few hundred thousand distinct CDR3 sequences, with roughly 18% appearing a single time and approximately 12% taken by the ten largest. The genes are TRBV15 and TRBJ2-2; maybe TRBD1 (6 bases). This receptor was obtained from a man aged 45-65 years in good health. The specimen sequenced was naive T cells sorted from blood. The CDR3 here is CATRRDQGWNTGELFF. The CDR3 bases are TGTGCCACCAGACGAGATCAGGGGTGGAACACCGGGGAGCTGTTTTTT. The full variable domain, with the rest looked up from reference TRBV15 and TRBJ2-2, is DAMVIQNPRYQVTQFGKPVTLSCSQTLNHNVMYWYQQKSSQAPKLLFHYYDKDFNNEADTPDNFQSRRPNTSFCFLDIRSPGLGDTAMYLCATRRDQGWNTGELFFGEGSRLTVL.